The 30 T cell receptor beta chains below come from one sample, sequenced in a study of Ad26.COV2.S vaccination and SARS-CoV-2 variants. Using immunoSEQ multiplex PCR, the repertoire was profiled, and TCRdb retains in-frame clones only, with some absent. The profile covers 300,000 to 400,000 clones, with around four fifths appearing a single time and 2% to 2.5% taken by the ten largest. Documented treatment: roughly 20 received Ad26.COV2.S at low or high dose, single or two shots; 5 received placebo; per-sample allocation not given. Sampling was performed 63 days after the first vaccine or placebo injection. Specimen: peripheral blood, collected in a trial of Ad26.COV2.S vaccine versus placebo. The receptors here all came from a person between 18 and 59 years old who received the Ad26.COV2.S COVID-19 vaccine or a placebo.

The V and J genes are TRBV3-1 (or the pseudogene TRBV3-2) and TRBJ1-2; D unresolved. The V and J ends lost 5 bases and 0 bases respectively, with 10 bases between them. The CDR3 covers 14 residues. The germline V gene has CDR1 LGHDT and CDR2 YNNKEL (reference sequence). CDR3: CASSYGRSNYGYTF. As DNA, the CDR3 is TGTGCCAGCAGCTACGGACGTTCTAACTATGGCTACACCTTC.

This chain uses TRBV19 with TRBJ1-5, with D unclear. V was clipped by 5 bases and J by 6 bases, with 5 bases between them. CDR1 and CDR2 (germline): LNHDA, SQIVND (reference sequence). The CDR3 extends over 11 amino acids. The CDR3, as DNA: TGTGCCAGTAGTGAGGGTCAGCCCCAGCATTTT. This encodes CASSEGQPQHF. The entire variable domain, with the rest obtained from reference TRBV19 and TRBJ1-5, is as follows: DGGITQSPKYLFRKEGQNVTLSCEQNLNHDAMYWYRQDPGQGLRLIYYSQIVNDFQKGDIAEGYSVSREKKESFPLTVTSAQKNPTAFYLCASSEGQPQHFGDGTRLSIL.

V and J are TRBV10-3 and TRBJ2-3; D ambiguous. This CDR3 spans 11 amino acids. The V end lost 8 bases, the J end lost 5 bases, and 8 bases lay between the germline ends. Germline V gene data show CDR1 as ENHRY and CDR2 as SYGVKD. The CDR3 here is CAILLRDTQYF. Here the CDR3 DNA reads TGTGCCATCCTACTCCGAGATACGCAGTATTTT.

The chain joins TRBV4-2 to TRBJ2-2; possible D gene TRBD1, 6 bases. V was trimmed by 0 bases and J by 3 bases, leaving 17 bases between them. This CDR3 has 18 residues. Germline V lookup: CDR1 LGHNA, CDR2 YNFKEQ. The CDR3 region has the DNA TGTGCCAGCAGCCAAGACAAAAGGGCAGGGGTAGACACCGGGGAGCTGTTTTTT. Encoded protein: CASSQDKRAGVDTGELFF.

V is TRBV5-1 and J is TRBJ2-2, with D possibly matching TRBD1 (5 bases). CDR1 is SGHRS and CDR2 is YFSETQ in the germline V gene. This CDR3 spans 12 amino acids. V was trimmed by 0 bases and J by 8 bases, leaving 5 bases between them. The CDR3 reads CASSLAGGELFF. CDR3 in DNA: TGCGCCAGCAGCTTGGCAGGGGGGGAGCTGTTTTTT.

This clone occurred once. The rearrangement uses TRBV18 and TRBJ1-5; 9 bases agree with TRBD1. Germline CDR1 reads KGHSH; CDR2 reads LQKENI. This CDR3 region has 15 residues. Germline trimming cut 6 bases from V and 5 bases from J; bases unmatched to any gene: 8. This CDR3 is CASSPNRGRDQPQHF. The CDR3 DNA reads TGTGCCAGCTCCCCTAACAGGGGGCGCGATCAGCCCCAGCATTTT. The variable domain in full, with the rest retrieved from reference TRBV18 and TRBJ1-5, is NAGVMQNPRHLVRRRGQEARLRCSPMKGHSHVYWYRQLPEEGLKFMVYLQKENIIDESGMPKERFSAEFPKEGPSILRIQQVVRGDSAAYFCASSPNRGRDQPQHFGDGTRLSIL.

The V call is TRBV14, the J call TRBJ1-1, with D unclear. Germline CDR1 is SGHDN and CDR2 is FVKESK. The CDR3 has 14 residues. V lost 4 bases and J lost 1, with 10 bases in between. The CDR3 DNA follows: TGTGCCAGCAGCCCTAGGGCCCAGAACACTGAAGCTTTCTTT. Its protein product is CASSPRAQNTEAFF. The whole variable domain, filled in from reference TRBV14 and TRBJ1-1, reads EAGVTQFPSHSVIEKGQTVTLRCDPISGHDNLYWYRRVMGKEIKFLLHFVKESKQDESGMPNNRFLAERTGGTYSTLKVQPAELEDSGVYFCASSPRAQNTEAFFGQGTRLTVV.

The chain is built from TRBV2 and TRBJ2-5; 9 bases match TRBD2. CDR1 and CDR2 (germline): SNHLY, FYNNEI. The V gene end was trimmed by 6 bases and the J gene end by 3 bases; junction bases not matched to a gene: 8. This CDR3 spans 15 amino acids. CDR3 sequence: CASSPGTSSKETQYF. DNA for the CDR3: TGTGCCAGCAGCCCCGGGACTAGCAGTAAAGAGACCCAGTACTTC.

J is TRBJ1-6 and V is TRBV6-1; D gene uncertain. CDR3 size: 13 residues. V was trimmed by 1 base and J by 13 bases, leaving 11 bases between them. Germline values: CDR1 MNHNS, CDR2 SASEGT. DNA for the CDR3: TGTGCCAGCAGTGAAGGGGCCAGACTCCCCCTCCACTTT. Its translation: CASSEGARLPLHF.

The chain uses TRBV3-1 (or the pseudogene TRBV3-2) and TRBJ2-3; tentative D call: TRBD2 (7 bases). V was trimmed by 0 bases and J by 0 bases, leaving 16 bases between them. Per germline, CDR1 LGHDT and CDR2 YNNKEL (reference sequence). This CDR3 has 18 amino acids. This CDR3 is CASSQEISGGRSTDTQYF. CDR3 bases: TGTGCCAGCAGCCAAGAGATATCGGGGGGCAGAAGCACAGATACGCAGTATTTT.

This clone was seen more than once but under ten times. The V gene is TRBV6-5, the J gene TRBJ1-5; D is undetermined. CDR1 and CDR2 from the germline V gene are MNHEY and SVGAGI. CDR3 length: 15 amino acids. V shed 7 bases and J shed 0 bases, with 13 bases lying between them. The CDR3 reads CASTPGEVSNQPQHF. The CDR3 nucleotides are TGTGCCAGCACCCCCGGGGAGGTTAGCAATCAGCCCCAGCATTTT.

This rearrangement joins TRBV29-1 to TRBJ2-3; D gene ambiguous. Germline V lookup: CDR1 SQVTM, CDR2 ANQGSEA. The CDR3 contains 14 residues. The V gene lost 1 base and the J gene lost 2 bases, with 10 bases spanning the gap. The CDR3 loop reads CSVEVAISTDTQYF. The CDR3 DNA reads as TGCAGCGTTGAAGTGGCCATCTCCACAGATACGCAGTATTTT.

Only a few counts were recorded for this clone. This chain links TRBV5-6 with TRBJ2-2; D not resolved. V was shortened by 4 bases and J by 5 bases, with 6 bases between the two germline ends. Germline CDR1 reads SGHDT; CDR2 reads YYEEEE. CDR3 length: 12 amino acids. Here the CDR3 DNA reads TGTGCCAGCAGCCCCTGGACCGGGGAGCTGTTTTTT. Amino acid sequence: CASSPWTGELFF.

This chain uses TRBV5-4 with TRBJ2-3; 9 bases agree with TRBD1. Germline lookup yields CDR1 SGHNT and CDR2 YYREEE (reference sequence). The CDR3 has 15 residues. The V gene end was trimmed by 0 bases and the J gene end by 3 bases; junction bases not matched to a gene: 2. The CDR3 bases are TGTGCCAGCAGCTTGGGGGGACAGGGAACAGATACGCAGTATTTT. As protein: CASSLGGQGTDTQYF.

This clone was found a few times. The chain combines TRBV4-2 with TRBJ2-7; D might be TRBD1 (6 bases). V was trimmed by 0 bases and J by 4 bases, leaving 16 bases between them. The germline V gene encodes CDR1 LGHNA and CDR2 YNFKEQ. The CDR3 consists of 16 residues. CDR3 nucleotide sequence: TGTGCCAGCAGCCAAGAAGGGACACCGATCCCTTACGAGCAGTACTTC. Its translation: CASSQEGTPIPYEQYF.

This clone has more than one count but fewer than ten. J is TRBJ1-4 and V is TRBV28; TRBD1 might be the D (6 bases). CDR1 is MDHEN, CDR2 SYDVKM, per germline. Trimming took off 5 bases at V and 7 bases at J, with 8 bases between the two ends. The CDR3 extends over 12 amino acids. The chain's CDR3 is CASSRGGEKLFF. The CDR3 nucleotides are TGTGCCAGCAGTCGAGGGGGTGAAAAACTGTTTTTT.

The chain carries TRBV24-1 and TRBJ2-2; perhaps TRBD2 as D (5 bases). The V end lost 1 base, the J end lost 3 bases, and 14 bases lay between the germline ends. CDR3 length: 17 amino acids. Germline V gives CDR1 KGHDR, CDR2 SFDVKD. The DNA for the CDR3 is TGTGCCACCAGTGATTTAGGTCGAGGAGCGGACACCGGGGAGCTGTTTTTT. This encodes CATSDLGRGADTGELFF.

In its sample, this clone was seen once. The CDR3: CASGPGDRAQRGQYF. CDR3 DNA: TGTGCCAGCGGTCCAGGGGACAGGGCACAAAGGGGCCAGTACTTC. V gene TRBV6-5 combines with J gene TRBJ2-5, with TRBD1 matching 9 bases. There are 15 residues in the CDR3. CDR1 and CDR2 (germline): MNHEY, SVGAGI. The V segment lost 8 bases and the J segment 10 bases; nucleotides outside the gene matches: 17.

The gene calls are TRBV15 and TRBJ2-7; 8 bases match TRBD1. The junction had 3 bases not matched to a gene; V was cut back by 2 bases and J by 0 bases. The CDR3 loop spans 15 amino acids. CDR1 and CDR2 (germline): LNHNV, YYDKDF (reference sequence). The CDR3 nucleotides are TGTGCCACCAGCAGACCGGGACAGGCCTCCTACGAGCAGTACTTC. This gives the protein CATSRPGQASYEQYF.

CDR3 coding DNA: TGCAGTGCTAGAGATCGGACGAGCACGTACTTC. Its translation: CSARDRTSTYF. This chain links TRBV20-1 with TRBJ2-7; no reliable D call. With 0 bases removed from V and 12 bases from J, the gap between germline ends came to 12 bases. From germline, CDR1 is DFQATT and CDR2 SNEGSKA (reference sequence). The CDR3 is 11 residues long.

V usage is TRBV10-1 and J usage is TRBJ2-2, with 12 positions matching TRBD1. The CDR3 runs to 18 residues. The J segment lost 11 bases and the V segment lost 2 bases, leaving 15 bases of the junction unmatched. Germline V CDR1 and CDR2: WNHNN, SYGVQD (reference sequence). DNA for the CDR3: TGCGCCAGCAGTGAGCCAGGGACAGGGGGCGCGTCGGGCCGTGAGCTGTTTTTT. Amino acids: CASSEPGTGGASGRELFF.

The V and J genes are TRBV6-6 and TRBJ2-5, with a tentative D call TRBD2 (5 bases). The CDR3 contains 14 residues. Germline V gives CDR1 MNHNY, CDR2 SVGAGI (reference sequence). Trimming cost V 0 bases and J 2 bases, with 7 bases left between them. The CDR3 nucleotides read TGTGCCAGCAGTTACTCGACTACTCAAGAGACCCAGTACTTC. The encoded protein is CASSYSTTQETQYF.

The CDR3 DNA follows: TGTGCCAGCAGCCAATGGAGAGCTGGAAACACCATATATTTT. It codes for CASSQWRAGNTIYF. The chain links TRBV3-1 (or the pseudogene TRBV3-2) to TRBJ1-3; unclear D gene. Germline V gene data show CDR1 as LGHDT and CDR2 as YNNKEL (reference sequence). Trimming removed 2 bases at V and 2 bases at J, with 7 bases between. This CDR3 contains 14 residues.

The chain recombines TRBV11-2 with TRBJ2-5; D is uncertain. The CDR3 runs to 14 residues. Germline CDR1 reads SGHAT; CDR2 reads FQNNGV. Trimming stripped 1 base from V and 5 bases from J, with 11 bases between. The chain's CDR3 is CASSLAGNRETQYF. CDR3 in DNA: TGTGCCAGCAGCTTAGCCGGAAATCGGGAGACCCAGTACTTC.

This clone was seen a single time. The chain has TRBV19 and TRBJ2-3; 7 nucleotides line up with TRBD1. Germline V gene lookup returns CDR1 LNHDA and CDR2 SQIVND (reference sequence). The trim removed 2 bases at V and 0 bases at J, leaving 5 bases unmatched. The CDR3 sequence is 16 residues long. The CDR3 protein is CASSIMDRISTDTQYF. CDR3 sequence (DNA): TGTGCCAGTAGTATAATGGACAGGATTAGCACAGATACGCAGTATTTT.

V gene TRBV5-1 combines with J gene TRBJ2-5; 11 bases fit TRBD2. Germline values: CDR1 SGHRS, CDR2 YFSETQ. The J segment lost 2 bases and the V segment lost 4 bases, leaving 7 bases of the junction unmatched. The CDR3 covers 16 residues. The chain's CDR3 is CASSALAGGKQETQYF. The DNA of the CDR3 is TGCGCCAGCAGCGCCCTAGCGGGGGGTAAACAAGAGACCCAGTACTTC.

The V gene is TRBV7-2, the J gene TRBJ1-1; TRBD1 might be the D (6 bases). Per germline, CDR1 SGHTA and CDR2 FQGNSA. The CDR3 is 15 amino acids. Trimming left V 4 bases short and J 4 bases short, with 16 bases between. The CDR3 region has the DNA TGTGCCAGCAGCTCCAATCCGGGGGGGGCCACTGAAGCTTTCTTT. Encoded protein: CASSSNPGGATEAFF.

The chain has TRBV12-1 and TRBJ1-1. TRBV12-1 is a recognized pseudogene. The CDR3 has 14 amino acids. This chain's CDR3 is CATSPSSQSSEAFF. In DNA form, the CDR3 reads TGTGCCACCTCCCCCTCCTCGCAGAGCTCTGAAGCTTTCTTT.

The rearrangement uses TRBV6-5 and TRBJ1-4, with a possible D match to TRBD1 (5 bases). The CDR3 extends over 15 amino acids. The germline V gene has CDR1 MNHEY and CDR2 SVGAGI. Trimming pared 5 bases from V and 11 bases from J, leaving 21 bases between. This CDR3 reads CASSTISERGAKLFF. The CDR3 DNA follows: TGTGCCAGCAGTACCATTTCGGAGAGGGGAGCGAAACTGTTTTTT.

V and J are TRBV3-1 (or the pseudogene TRBV3-2) and TRBJ2-3, with D perhaps matching TRBD2 (5 bases). Per the germline V gene, CDR1 is LGHDT and CDR2 is YNNKEL (reference sequence). Deletions cut 3 bases from V and 2 bases from J, with 12 bases between. CDR3 size: 15 residues. The DNA of the CDR3 is TGTGCCAGCAGCCAGGCGCCGGGGTACACAGATACGCAGTATTTT. It specifies CASSQAPGYTDTQYF.